A single sample gave rise to the 23 T cell receptor beta chains below, sequenced in a study of T cell responses to AZD1222 COVID-19 vaccine. The protocol was immunoSEQ multiplex PCR, while the TCRdb copy is restricted to in-frame clones and leaves out a portion. The table lists 75,000 to 95,000 clones, under 95% of them singletons. Specimen: peripheral blood, collected 28 days after the second AZD1222 dose. Receptor source: an adult who received the AZD1222 COVID-19 vaccine.

The sample holds one count of this clone. The gene calls are TRBV28 and TRBJ1-1; weak D call: TRBD1 (5 bases). CDR1 is MDHEN and CDR2 is SYDVKM in the germline V gene. The V and J ends lost 6 bases and 3 bases respectively, with 17 bases between them. The CDR3 extends over 15 amino acids. The CDR3 DNA sequence: TGTGCCAGCAGACCCGGCGGGCTAGGGGACACTGAAGCTTTCTTT. The encoded protein is CASRPGGLGDTEAFF.

The rearrangement uses TRBV19 and TRBJ2-5; D assignment may be TRBD1 or TRBD2 (5 bases each). The CDR3 contains 14 residues. V lost 4 bases and J lost 3, with 12 bases in between. Germline loops: CDR1 LNHDA, CDR2 SQIVND (reference sequence). DNA of the CDR3: TGTGCCAGTAGTACCTGGGACGGTGAAGAGACCCAGTACTTC. Amino acids: CASSTWDGEETQYF.

The genes are TRBV12-3 or TRBV12-4 and TRBJ2-1; D gene ambiguous. The V end was cut by 6 bases, the J end by 7 bases, with 10 bases between. The CDR3 contains 12 residues. In DNA form, the CDR3 reads TGTGCCAGCAGCCTGAAGGTGAATGAGCAGTTCTTC. As protein: CASSLKVNEQFF.

V is TRBV14 and J is TRBJ1-2; 9 nucleotides line up with TRBD1. V trimming: 4 bases; J trimming: 6 bases; junction bases outside the gene matches: 3. CDR1 is SGHDN, CDR2 FVKESK, per germline. CDR3 length equals 13 residues. As DNA, the CDR3 is TGTGCCAGCAGCCGGGACAGGGTTGATGGCTACACCTTC. This codes for CASSRDRVDGYTF.

V and J are TRBV28 and TRBJ2-2; 9 nucleotides align to TRBD2. The CDR3 totals 17 residues. Unmatched junction bases numbered 16, after V lost 7 bases and J lost 7 bases. In germline, CDR1 is MDHEN, CDR2 SYDVKM. The CDR3 loop is CASNPRWASGIGGELFF. CDR3 nucleotide sequence: TGTGCCAGCAACCCCCGTTGGGCTAGCGGGATCGGCGGGGAGCTGTTTTTT.

The rearrangement joins TRBV6-5 to TRBJ2-7, with D tentatively TRBD1 (6 bases). The CDR3 consists of 13 residues. Per the germline V gene, CDR1 is MNHEY and CDR2 is SVGAGI. V lost 5 bases to trimming and J lost 9 bases, with 17 bases between them. The CDR3 DNA follows: TGTGCCAGCAGTCCCAGGACAGTCTCCGGGCAGTACTTC. Its protein is CASSPRTVSGQYF.

J is TRBJ2-2 and V is TRBV9; D might be TRBD1 (6 bases). V lost 0 bases to trimming and J lost 0 bases, with 9 bases between them. This CDR3 spans 16 amino acids. CDR1 and CDR2 (germline): SGDLS, YYNGEE. The DNA for the CDR3 is TGTGCCAGCAGCGTAGCTAGGACAGCGAACACCGGGGAGCTGTTTTTT. Encoded protein: CASSVARTANTGELFF.

This chain links TRBV5-1 with TRBJ1-2, with D possibly being TRBD1 (6 bases). V was clipped by 4 bases and J by 2 bases, with 12 bases between them. The CDR3 totals 14 residues. CDR1 SGHRS and CDR2 YFSETQ come from the germline V gene. The CDR3 region has the DNA TGCGCCAGCAGCGGGGGACACGTGAACTATGGCTACACCTTC. This encodes CASSGGHVNYGYTF.

The V gene is TRBV28, the J gene TRBJ2-3; D may be TRBD1 (6 bases). The ends were cut back, 6 bases at V and 4 bases at J, with 11 bases in the middle. Germline V CDR1 and CDR2: MDHEN, SYDVKM. This CDR3 is 13 amino acids long. The CDR3 region has the DNA TGTGCCAGCAGCCAACAGGGTGCAGATACGCAGTATTTT. As protein: CASSQQGADTQYF.

The chain couples TRBV11-3 to TRBJ2-7, with 7 bases fitting TRBD2. CDR3 size: 16 residues. CDR1 is SGHNT, CDR2 YENEEA, per germline. V was clipped by 0 bases and J by 0 bases; unmatched bases: 5. The CDR3 DNA reads as TGTGCCAGCAGCTTAGAAAAAGGCGGGGGCTCCTACGAGCAGTACTTC. Translation: CASSLEKGGGSYEQYF.

The chain uses TRBV2 and TRBJ2-2; the D is unclear. CDR1 is SNHLY and CDR2 is FYNNEI in the germline V gene. The ends were cut back, 5 bases at V and 6 bases at J, with 7 bases in the middle. The CDR3 has 12 amino acids. CDR3: CASSLYPGELFF. In nucleotides, the CDR3 is TGTGCCAGCAGTTTATACCCCGGGGAGCTGTTTTTT.

The rearrangement uses TRBV12-5 and TRBJ2-6; a possible D gene is TRBD1 (6 bases). The V gene's germline CDR1 is LGHNT and CDR2 FRNRAP. V was cut by 3 bases and J by 4 bases, with 10 bases left in between. The CDR3 has 15 residues. The CDR3 here is CASGLGGAGANVLTF. CDR3 bases: TGTGCTAGTGGTTTAGGGGGTGCCGGGGCCAACGTCCTGACTTTC.

This chain connects TRBV7-9 to TRBJ1-1, with D possibly TRBD1 on 5 matching bases. CDR3 size: 11 residues. V gave up 4 bases and J gave up 11 bases, with 11 bases separating them. Germline-derived CDR1 and CDR2 are SEHNR and FQNEAQ (reference sequence). In DNA form, the CDR3 reads TGTGCCAGCAGCTACCAGGGTACGGCTTTCTTT. It encodes CASSYQGTAFF.

CDR3 residues: CASSLGRGAMEQYF. The CDR3 nucleotides are TGTGCCAGCAGCTTAGGGCGGGGGGCGATGGAGCAGTACTTC. The V and J genes are TRBV11-2 and TRBJ2-7; TRBD2 matches at 8 bases. The CDR3 spans 14 residues. Germline V gene sequence: CDR1 SGHAT, CDR2 FQNNGV. The V and J ends lost 1 base and 7 bases, in that order; junction bases with no gene match: 6.

The J gene is TRBJ1-4, the V gene TRBV24-1; D uncertain. With 4 bases removed from V and 7 bases from J, the gap between germline ends came to 6 bases. The CDR3 loop spans 12 amino acids. Germline CDR1 and CDR2: KGHDR and SFDVKD. CDR3 residues: CATSDGGEKLFF. In nucleotides, the CDR3 is TGTGCCACCAGTGACGGTGGTGAAAAACTGTTTTTT.

This clone was recorded a few times. V usage is TRBV23-1 and J usage is TRBJ2-1, with TRBD2 matching over 9 bases. TRBV23-1 counts as an open reading frame of uncertain function. CDR3 length: 14 residues. J lost 5 bases, V lost 6 bases, and 5 bases had no gene match. In DNA form, the CDR3 reads TGCGCCAGCAGCAACGTAGCGGGAGACAATGAGCAGTTCTTC. Translation gives CASSNVAGDNEQFF.

The rearrangement links TRBV6-2 or TRBV6-3 to TRBJ2-7, with 9 bases matching TRBD2. There are 15 residues in the CDR3. The V gene's germline CDR1 is MNHEY and CDR2 SVGEGT. Losses at the gene ends were 2 bases for V and 6 bases for J; bases not matched to a gene: 8. For the CDR3, the DNA is TGTGCCAGCAGTTACGTGGCGGGACTAGCCCCCGAGCAGTACTTC. It yields the protein CASSYVAGLAPEQYF.

This clone has more than one count but fewer than ten. The chain employs TRBV6-2 or TRBV6-3 and TRBJ1-5; a possible D gene is TRBD1 (5 bases). The CDR3 is made up of 14 amino acids. Germline assignment: CDR1 MNHEY and CDR2 SVGEGT. Between the trimmed V and J ends, which lost 0 bases and 7 bases, there was a span of 10 bases. CDR3 residues: CASSYSGRAQPQHF. The CDR3 nucleotides are TGTGCCAGCAGTTACTCTGGCAGGGCACAGCCCCAGCATTTT.

This chain joins TRBV28 and TRBJ1-4, with a weak D call TRBD1 (6 bases). The germline V gene has CDR1 MDHEN and CDR2 SYDVKM. This CDR3 comprises 17 residues. Trimming cost V 5 bases and J 1 base, with 17 bases left between them. This CDR3 is CASSTDRRGGTNEKLFF. The CDR3 coding sequence is TGTGCCAGCAGTACTGACAGGAGGGGTGGAACTAATGAAAAACTGTTTTTT.

Here the CDR3 reads CASRASGGRYGYTF. Here the CDR3 DNA reads TGTGCCAGCAGGGCTAGTGGCGGACGCTATGGCTACACCTTC. The J gene is TRBJ1-2, the V gene TRBV6-5; no clear D gene. Germline CDR1 and CDR2: MNHEY and SVGAGI. V lost 6 bases and J 4 bases, leaving 15 bases between the germline ends. This CDR3 is built from 14 residues.

V gene TRBV4-2 combines with J gene TRBJ2-3; D remains unclear. Trimming stripped 5 bases from V and 3 bases from J, with 9 bases between. The CDR3 covers 13 residues. Looked up from germline, CDR1 is LGHNA and CDR2 is YNFKEQ. In nucleotides, the CDR3 is TGTGCCAGCAGCTACGAGGCGACAGATACGCAGTATTTT. Protein product: CASSYEATDTQYF.

This chain links TRBV15 with TRBJ2-3, with 8 nucleotides matching TRBD2. The junction had 4 bases not matched to a gene; V was cut back by 1 base and J by 4 bases. CDR1 LNHNV and CDR2 YYDKDF come from the germline V gene (reference sequence). The CDR3 consists of 15 residues. CDR3 DNA: TGTGCCACCAGCAGAGGGGCGGGAGGAGCAGATACGCAGTATTTT. This codes for CATSRGAGGADTQYF.

Written as DNA, the CDR3 is TGCAGTGCTGGTGTGGGCCGTGGTCAGCCCCAGCATTTT. Translated: CSAGVGRGQPQHF. V and J are TRBV20-1 and TRBJ1-5, with D unclear. Trimming pared 5 bases from V and 6 bases from J, leaving 14 bases between. Germline CDR1 reads DFQATT; CDR2 reads SNEGSKA (reference sequence). CDR3 length: 13 amino acids.